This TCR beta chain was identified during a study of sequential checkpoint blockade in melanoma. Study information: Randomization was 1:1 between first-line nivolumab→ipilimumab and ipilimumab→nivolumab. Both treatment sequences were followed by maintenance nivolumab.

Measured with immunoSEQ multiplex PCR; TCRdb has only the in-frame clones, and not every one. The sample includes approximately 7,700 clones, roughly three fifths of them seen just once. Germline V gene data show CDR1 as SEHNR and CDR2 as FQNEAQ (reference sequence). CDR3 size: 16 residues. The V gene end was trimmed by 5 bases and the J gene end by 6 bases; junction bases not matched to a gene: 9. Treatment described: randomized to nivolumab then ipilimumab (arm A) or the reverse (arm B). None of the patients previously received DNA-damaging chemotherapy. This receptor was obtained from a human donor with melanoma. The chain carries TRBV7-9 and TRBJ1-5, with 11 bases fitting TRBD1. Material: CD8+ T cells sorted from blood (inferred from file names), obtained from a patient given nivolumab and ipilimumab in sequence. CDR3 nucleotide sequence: TGTGCCAGCAGCACGAACGGACAGGGGGCGGTTCAGCCCCAGCATTTT. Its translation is CASSTNGQGAVQPQHF.